A selection of T cell receptor beta chains follows, all from one sample in a study of cytomegalovirus exposure and HLA in healthy donors. Sequencing was performed with immunoSEQ multiplex PCR; in TCRdb, only in-frame clones are kept and a portion is missing. In the table there are some 180,000 clones, roughly 80% of which are singletons. Material for sequencing was PBMCs. These receptor sequences come from a female donor in good health and CMV-seronegative. CDR3s include the opening cysteine and the closing phenylalanine or tryptophan. Fields, in order: J gene, D gene, V gene, clone size, CDR3 protein, CDR3 DNA. A D gene is named only where the DNA matches it firmly. The size of a clone is reported for some rows only, either as once, few or many, or as a class for expanded clones.

>TRBJ2-5|NA|TRBV5-6|NA
CASSLPTAQQETQYF
TGTGCCAGCAGCCTTCCGACAGCGCAACAAGAGACCCAGTACTTC
>TRBJ2-1|TRBD2|TRBV4-3|NA
CASSQEGLAGWSSYNEQFF
TGCGCCAGCAGCCAAGAGGGACTAGCGGGTTGGAGCTCCTACAATGAGCAGTTCTTC
>TRBJ2-3|NA|TRBV27|NA
CASSPPGGSAQDTQYF
TGTGCCAGCAGTCCCCCTGGGGGGAGCGCACAAGATACGCAGTATTTT
>TRBJ2-7|NA|TRBV7-2|NA
CASSLGGISSYEQYF
TGTGCCAGCAGCTTAGGAGGGATATCATCCTACGAGCAGTACTTC
>TRBJ1-6|NA|TRBV30|NA
CAWSQGRDSPLHF
TGTGCCTGGAGTCAGGGGAGGGATTCACCCCTCCACTTT
>TRBJ2-2|TRBD1|TRBV11-2|NA
CASRPFRQGRTGELFF
TGTGCCAGCAGACCGTTCCGACAGGGGCGAACCGGGGAGCTGTTTTTT
>TRBJ2-1|NA|TRBV7-9|NA
CSSSSVYNEQFF
TGTTCCAGCAGCTCAGTTTACAATGAGCAGTTCTTC
>TRBJ1-1|NA|TRBV19|NA
CASISGRTVNTEAFF
TGTGCCAGTATATCGGGGCGGACAGTGAACACTGAAGCTTTCTTT
>TRBJ2-2|TRBD2|TRBV7-8|NA
CASSLAVAGGVWTGELFF
TGTGCCAGCAGCTTAGCGGTAGCGGGGGGGGTATGGACCGGGGAGCTGTTTTTT
>TRBJ2-5|NA|TRBV15|NA
CATRGRAVEETQYF
TGTGCCACTCGGGGGAGAGCGGTGGAAGAGACCCAGTACTTC
>TRBJ2-1|TRBD1|TRBV9|NA
CASSVYRDRRYNEQFF
TGTGCCAGCAGCGTTTACCGGGACAGGAGATACAATGAGCAGTTCTTC
>TRBJ2-2|TRBD1|TRBV7-9|NA
CASSMGQGGIGELFF
TGTGCCAGCAGCATGGGACAGGGGGGGATCGGGGAGCTGTTTTTT
>TRBJ1-5|NA|TRBV2|NA
CASSEDSRNPQHF
TGTGCCAGCAGTGAGGACAGCCGGAACCCCCAGCATTTT
>TRBJ1-6|NA|TRBV4-1|NA
CASSQVTSGNSPLHF
TGCGCCAGCAGCCAAGTAACAAGTGGTAATTCACCCCTCCACTTT
>TRBJ2-2|TRBD1|TRBV5-1|NA
CASSFRQGADGELFF
TGCGCCAGCAGCTTTCGACAGGGGGCGGACGGGGAGCTGTTTTTT
>TRBJ2-7|NA|TRBV5-1|once
CASGQGIQREQYF
TGCGCCAGCGGCCAGGGTATACAGCGCGAGCAGTACTTC
>TRBJ1-2|NA|TRBV2|NA
CASSETGNYGYTF
TGTGCCAGCAGTGAAACAGGGAACTATGGCTACACCTTC
>TRBJ1-1|TRBD1|TRBV28|NA
CASSFTGGPNTEAFF
TGTGCCAGCAGCTTTACAGGGGGCCCGAACACTGAAGCTTTCTTT
>TRBJ1-5|TRBD1|TRBV2|NA
CASSDKGALNQPQHF
TGTGCCAGCAGTGATAAGGGGGCCCTTAATCAGCCCCAGCATTTT
>TRBJ1-2|NA|TRBV2|NA
CASSEAPHSVGLVF
TGTGCCAGCAGTGAAGCGCCCCATTCGGTCGGGTTGGTCTTC
>TRBJ2-5|NA|TRBV19|NA
CASTGGETQYF
TGTGCCAGTACAGGGGGGGAGACCCAGTACTTC
>TRBJ1-4|NA|TRBV9|NA
CASSATRATNEKLFF
TGTGCCAGCAGCGCGACCCGGGCAACTAATGAAAAACTGTTTTTT
>TRBJ2-1|TRBD2|TRBV9|once
CASSVGGSGSSYNEQFF
TGTGCCAGCAGCGTAGGCGGTAGCGGGAGCTCCTACAATGAGCAGTTCTTC
>TRBJ1-1|NA|TRBV7-9|NA
CASSRVNTEAFF
TGTGCCAGCAGCCGGGTGAACACTGAAGCTTTCTTT
>TRBJ2-7|TRBD2|TRBV5-4|NA
CASSTTGTRHYEQYF
TGTGCCAGCAGCACAACCGGGACTAGACACTACGAGCAGTACTTC
>TRBJ1-4|NA|TRBV12-5|NA
CASGLVRGGLFF
TGTGCTAGTGGTTTGGTAAGGGGGGGACTGTTTTTT
>TRBJ1-2|TRBD1|TRBV7-9|once
CASSREGGQGAYGYTF
TGTGCCAGCAGCCGGGAGGGCGGACAGGGGGCGTATGGCTACACCTTC
>TRBJ2-1|TRBD2|TRBV30|NA
CAWSGSPPSSYNEQFF
TGTGCTTGGAGCGGGAGTCCTCCAAGCTCCTACAATGAGCAGTTCTTC
>TRBJ2-7|TRBD2|TRBV7-8|NA
CASSLGRGGVYEQYF
TGTGCCAGCAGCTTAGGGCGGGGGGGCGTCTACGAGCAGTACTTC
>TRBJ1-5|NA|TRBV5-6|NA
CASSLRHTGYQPQHF
TGTGCCAGCAGCTTGCGTCACACAGGCTATCAGCCCCAGCATTTT
>TRBJ1-2|NA|TRBV2|NA
CASTTGRDYGYTF
TGTGCCAGCACGACAGGCCGAGACTATGGCTACACCTTC
>TRBJ2-2|NA|TRBV5-1|once
CASSLVLAGELFF
TGCGCCAGCAGCTTGGTCTTAGCCGGGGAGCTGTTTTTT
>TRBJ2-4|NA|TRBV27|NA
CASSSLAKNIQYF
TGTGCCAGCAGTTCTTTGGCCAAAAACATTCAGTACTTC
>TRBJ1-1|TRBD1|TRBV19|NA
CASSRYRGEKPEAFF
TGTGCCAGTAGTAGGTACAGGGGGGAGAAACCAGAAGCTTTCTTT
>TRBJ1-1|NA|TRBV7-9|NA
CASSPVNTEAFF
TGTGCCAGCAGCCCCGTGAACACTGAAGCTTTCTTT
>TRBJ1-6|TRBD1|TRBV28|NA
CASSFEGQGFSPLHF
TGTGCCAGCAGTTTTGAGGGACAGGGTTTTTCACCCCTCCACTTT
>TRBJ1-1|TRBD1|TRBV19|NA
CASSETGGTEAFF
TGTGCCAGTAGCGAGACAGGGGGAACTGAAGCTTTCTTT
>TRBJ2-7|NA|TRBV29-1|NA
CSVAHFYEQYF
TGCAGCGTTGCCCACTTCTACGAGCAGTACTTC
>TRBJ2-3|NA|TRBV6-1|NA
CASSLDKTSTDTQYF
TGTGCCAGCAGTCTGGACAAGACTAGCACAGATACGCAGTATTTT